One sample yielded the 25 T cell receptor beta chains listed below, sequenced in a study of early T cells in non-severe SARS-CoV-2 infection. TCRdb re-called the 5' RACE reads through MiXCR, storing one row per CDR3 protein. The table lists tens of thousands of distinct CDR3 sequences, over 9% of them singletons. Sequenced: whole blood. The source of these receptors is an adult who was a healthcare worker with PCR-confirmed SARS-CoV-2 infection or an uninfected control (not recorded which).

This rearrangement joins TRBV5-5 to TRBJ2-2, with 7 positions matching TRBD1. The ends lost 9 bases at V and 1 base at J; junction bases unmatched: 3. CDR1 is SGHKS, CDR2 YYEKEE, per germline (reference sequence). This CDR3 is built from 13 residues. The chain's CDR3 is CATGDRNTGELFF. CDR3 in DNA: TGTGCCACCGGGGACAGGAACACCGGGGAGCTGTTTTTT.

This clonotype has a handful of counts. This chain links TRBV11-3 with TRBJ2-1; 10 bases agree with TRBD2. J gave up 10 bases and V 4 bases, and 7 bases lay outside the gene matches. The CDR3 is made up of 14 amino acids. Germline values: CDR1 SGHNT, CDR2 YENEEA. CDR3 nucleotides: TGTGCCAGCAGCTCTCTAGCGGGAGCAAGGGAGCAGTTCTTC. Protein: CASSSLAGAREQFF.

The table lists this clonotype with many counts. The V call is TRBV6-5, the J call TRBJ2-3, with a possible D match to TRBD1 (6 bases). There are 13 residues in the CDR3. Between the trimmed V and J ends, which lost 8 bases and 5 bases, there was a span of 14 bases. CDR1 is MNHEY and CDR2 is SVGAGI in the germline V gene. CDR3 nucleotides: TGTGCCAGCTCCCAGGGGTATGGAGATACGCAGTATTTT. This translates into CASSQGYGDTQYF.

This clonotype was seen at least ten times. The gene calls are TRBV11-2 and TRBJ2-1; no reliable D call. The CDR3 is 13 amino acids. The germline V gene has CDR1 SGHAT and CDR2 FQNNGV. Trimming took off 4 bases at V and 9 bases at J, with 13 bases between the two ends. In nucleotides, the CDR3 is TGTGCCAGCAGCTGGAACCAGACTCCTGAGCAGTTCTTC. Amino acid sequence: CASSWNQTPEQFF.

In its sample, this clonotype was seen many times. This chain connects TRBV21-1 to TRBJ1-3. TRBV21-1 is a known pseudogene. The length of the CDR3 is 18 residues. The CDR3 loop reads CASSNGVEDNPSGNTIYF. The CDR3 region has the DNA TGTGCCAGCAGCAACGGGGTCGAGGATAACCCCTCTGGAAACACCATATATTTT.

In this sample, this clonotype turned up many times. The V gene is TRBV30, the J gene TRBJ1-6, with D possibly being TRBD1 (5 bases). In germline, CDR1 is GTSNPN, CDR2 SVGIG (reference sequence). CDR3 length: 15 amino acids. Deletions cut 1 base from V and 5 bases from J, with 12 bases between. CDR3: CAWSAGTVHNSPLHF. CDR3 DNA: TGTGCCTGGAGTGCCGGGACGGTACATAATTCACCCCTCCACTTT.

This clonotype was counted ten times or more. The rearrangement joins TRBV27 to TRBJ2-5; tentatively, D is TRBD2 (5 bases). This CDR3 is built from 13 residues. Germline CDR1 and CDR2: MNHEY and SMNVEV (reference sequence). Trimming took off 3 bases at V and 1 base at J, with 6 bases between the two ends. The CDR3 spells CASSLTIQETQYF. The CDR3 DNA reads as TGTGCCAGCAGTTTGACTATCCAAGAGACCCAGTACTTC.

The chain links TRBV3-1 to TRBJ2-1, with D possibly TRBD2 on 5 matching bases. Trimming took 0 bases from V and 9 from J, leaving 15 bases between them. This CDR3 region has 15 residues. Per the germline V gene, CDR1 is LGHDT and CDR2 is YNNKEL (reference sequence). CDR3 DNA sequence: TGTGCCAGCAGCCAAGAAGGCCGGGCGGGTGGTGAGCAGTTCTTC. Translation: CASSQEGRAGGEQFF.

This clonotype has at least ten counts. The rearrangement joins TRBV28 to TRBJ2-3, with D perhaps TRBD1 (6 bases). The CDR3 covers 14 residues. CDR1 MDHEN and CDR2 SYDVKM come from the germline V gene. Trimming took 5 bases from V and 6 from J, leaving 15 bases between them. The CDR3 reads CASSRTGMGDTQYF. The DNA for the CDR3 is TGTGCCAGCAGTCGTACAGGGATGGGGGATACGCAGTATTTT.

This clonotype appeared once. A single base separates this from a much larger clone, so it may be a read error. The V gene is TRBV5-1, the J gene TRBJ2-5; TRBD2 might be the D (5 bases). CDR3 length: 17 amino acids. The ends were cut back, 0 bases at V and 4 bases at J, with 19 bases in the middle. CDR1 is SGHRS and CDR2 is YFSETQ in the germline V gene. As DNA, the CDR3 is TGCGCCAGCAGCTTGGACGTAAGTTCGAGTGCGGGAGAGACCCAGTACTTC. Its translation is CASSLDVSSSAGETQYF.

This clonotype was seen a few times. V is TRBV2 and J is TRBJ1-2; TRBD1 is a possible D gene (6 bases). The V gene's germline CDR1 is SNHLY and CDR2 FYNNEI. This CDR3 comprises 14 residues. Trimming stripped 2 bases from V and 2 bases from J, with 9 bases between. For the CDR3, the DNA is TGTGCCAGCAGTGAATGGACAGCGAACTATGGCTACACCTTC. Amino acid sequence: CASSEWTANYGYTF. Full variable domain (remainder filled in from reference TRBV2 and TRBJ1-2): EPEVTQTPSHQVTQMGQEVILRCVPISNHLYFYWYRQILGQKVEFLVSFYNNEISEKSEIFDDQFSVERPDGSNFTLKIRSTKLEDSAMYFCASSEWTANYGYTFGSGTRLTVV.

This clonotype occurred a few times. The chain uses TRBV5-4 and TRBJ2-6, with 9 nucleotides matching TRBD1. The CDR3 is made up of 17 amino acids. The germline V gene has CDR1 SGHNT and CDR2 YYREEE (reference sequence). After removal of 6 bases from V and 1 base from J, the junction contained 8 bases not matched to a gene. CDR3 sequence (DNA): TGTGCCAGCACCCCCGCCGGGACAGGGTCTGGGGCCAACGTCCTGACTTTC. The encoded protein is CASTPAGTGSGANVLTF.

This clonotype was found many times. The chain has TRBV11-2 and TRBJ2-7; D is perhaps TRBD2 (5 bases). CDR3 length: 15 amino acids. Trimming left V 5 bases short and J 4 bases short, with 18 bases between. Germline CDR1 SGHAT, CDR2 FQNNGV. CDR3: CASSPSLRTLYEQYF. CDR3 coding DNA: TGTGCCAGCAGCCCTAGCCTAAGGACGTTGTACGAGCAGTACTTC.

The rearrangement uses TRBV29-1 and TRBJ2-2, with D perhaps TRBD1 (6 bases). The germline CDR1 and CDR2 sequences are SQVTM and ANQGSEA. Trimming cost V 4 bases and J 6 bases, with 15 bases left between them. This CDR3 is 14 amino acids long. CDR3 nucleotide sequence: TGCAGCGTTGGGATGAACAGGGCGTCCGGGGAGCTGTTTTTT. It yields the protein CSVGMNRASGELFF.

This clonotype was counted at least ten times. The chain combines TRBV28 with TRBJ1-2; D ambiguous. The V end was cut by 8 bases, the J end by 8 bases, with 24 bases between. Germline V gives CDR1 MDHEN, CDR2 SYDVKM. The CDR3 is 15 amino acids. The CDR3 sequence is CASYINPGPLRGYTF. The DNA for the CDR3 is TGTGCCAGCTATATTAACCCCGGGCCACTTCGGGGCTACACCTTC.

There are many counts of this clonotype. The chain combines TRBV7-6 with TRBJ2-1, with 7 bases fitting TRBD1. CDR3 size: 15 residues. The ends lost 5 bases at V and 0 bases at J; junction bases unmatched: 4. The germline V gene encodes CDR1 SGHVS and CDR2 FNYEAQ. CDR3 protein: CASSPGTDSYNEQFF. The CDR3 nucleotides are TGTGCCAGCAGCCCCGGGACAGACTCCTACAATGAGCAGTTCTTC.

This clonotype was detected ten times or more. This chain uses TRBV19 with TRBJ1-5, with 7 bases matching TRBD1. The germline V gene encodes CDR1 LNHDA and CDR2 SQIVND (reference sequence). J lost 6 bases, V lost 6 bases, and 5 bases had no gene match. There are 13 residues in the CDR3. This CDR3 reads CASRDRVFQPQHF. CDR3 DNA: TGTGCCAGTAGAGACAGGGTGTTTCAGCCCCAGCATTTT.

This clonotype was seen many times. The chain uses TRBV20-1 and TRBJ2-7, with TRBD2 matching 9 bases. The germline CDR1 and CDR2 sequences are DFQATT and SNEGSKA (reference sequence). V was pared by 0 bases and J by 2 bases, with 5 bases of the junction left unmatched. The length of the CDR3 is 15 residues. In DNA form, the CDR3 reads TGCAGTGCTAGAGATCAGGGACTAGCAGCCTACGAGCAGTACTTC. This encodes CSARDQGLAAYEQYF.

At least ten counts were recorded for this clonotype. The CDR3 reads CASSLAGGMNEQFF. CDR3 bases: TGTGCCAGCAGCTTAGCGGGAGGAATGAATGAGCAGTTCTTC. This chain joins TRBV7-9 and TRBJ2-1; D may be TRBD2 (6 bases). Deletions cut 0 bases from V and 7 bases from J, with 10 bases between. The germline gives CDR1 SEHNR, CDR2 FQNEAQ (reference sequence). The CDR3 runs to 14 residues.

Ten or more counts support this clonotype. The DNA for the CDR3 is TGCGCCAGCAGTGAGTCTAGGGGAATGAACACTGAAGCTTTCTTT. Its protein product is CASSESRGMNTEAFF. The chain links TRBV10-2 to TRBJ1-1, with D perhaps matching TRBD1 (5 bases). CDR1 and CDR2 (germline): WSHSY, SAAADI. The CDR3 runs to 15 residues. Between the trimmed V and J ends, which lost 0 bases and 0 bases, there was a span of 8 bases.

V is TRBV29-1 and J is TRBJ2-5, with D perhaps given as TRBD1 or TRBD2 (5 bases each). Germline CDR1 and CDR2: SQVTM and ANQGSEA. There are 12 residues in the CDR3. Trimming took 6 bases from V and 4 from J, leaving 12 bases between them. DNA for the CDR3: TGCAGCGTAGGGGCCCGGGGAGAGACCCAGTACTTC. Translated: CSVGARGETQYF.

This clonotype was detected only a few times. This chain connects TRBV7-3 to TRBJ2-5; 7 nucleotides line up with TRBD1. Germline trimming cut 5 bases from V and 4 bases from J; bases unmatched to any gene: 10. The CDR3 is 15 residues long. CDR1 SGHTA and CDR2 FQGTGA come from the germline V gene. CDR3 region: CASSPGVGGGETQYF. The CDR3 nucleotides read TGTGCCAGCAGCCCCGGTGTAGGGGGCGGAGAGACCCAGTACTTC.

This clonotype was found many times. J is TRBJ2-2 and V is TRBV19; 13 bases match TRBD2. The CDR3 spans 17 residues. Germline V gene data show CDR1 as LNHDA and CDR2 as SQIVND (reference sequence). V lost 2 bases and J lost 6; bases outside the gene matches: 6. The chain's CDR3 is CASSILRTSGRAGELFF. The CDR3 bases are TGTGCCAGTAGTATACTACGCACTAGCGGGAGGGCCGGGGAGCTGTTTTTT.

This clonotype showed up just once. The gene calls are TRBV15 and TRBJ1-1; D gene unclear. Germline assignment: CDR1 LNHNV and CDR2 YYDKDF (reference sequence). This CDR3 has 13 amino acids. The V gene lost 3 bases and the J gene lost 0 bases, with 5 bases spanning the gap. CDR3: CATSSTVNTEAFF. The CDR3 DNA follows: TGTGCCACCAGCAGTACTGTGAACACTGAAGCTTTCTTT.

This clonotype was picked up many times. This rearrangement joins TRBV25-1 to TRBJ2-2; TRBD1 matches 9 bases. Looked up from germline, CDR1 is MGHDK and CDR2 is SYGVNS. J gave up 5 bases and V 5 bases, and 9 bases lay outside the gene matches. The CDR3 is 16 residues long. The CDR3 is CASSPYGTGYTGELFF. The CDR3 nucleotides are TGTGCCAGCAGTCCATACGGGACAGGGTATACCGGGGAGCTGTTTTTT.